The clone carrying this T cell receptor beta chain is a singleton in its sample. This CDR3 is built from 16 residues. Per the germline V gene, CDR1 is SGHRS and CDR2 is YFSETQ. The V and J ends lost 0 bases and 2 bases respectively, with 12 bases between them. The data were taken from a study of blood T cell repertoires in COVID-19. The table came from immunoSEQ multiplex PCR; TCRdb's copy has only in-frame clones and leaves some out. The table lists around 200,000 clones, roughly 89% of them singletons. This rearrangement joins TRBV5-1 to TRBJ2-1; tentatively, D is TRBD2 (6 bases). Sequencing input: peripheral blood. This clonotype was obtained from a man between 40 and 49 years old with acute or convalescent COVID-19. The CDR3 protein is CASSLVSSATYNEQFF. Written as DNA, the CDR3 is TGCGCCAGCAGCTTGGTGTCTAGCGCTACCTACAATGAGCAGTTCTTC.